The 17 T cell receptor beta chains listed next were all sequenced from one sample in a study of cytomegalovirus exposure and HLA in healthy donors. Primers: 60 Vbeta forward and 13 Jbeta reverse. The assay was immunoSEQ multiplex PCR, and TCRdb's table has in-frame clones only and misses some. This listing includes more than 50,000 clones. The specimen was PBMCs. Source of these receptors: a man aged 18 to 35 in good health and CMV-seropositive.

CDR3 coding DNA: TGTGCCACCATGCAGCGGCCAGGCCTGAGCTCTGGAAACACCATATATTTT. As protein: CATMQRPGLSSGNTIYF. The chain is built from TRBV19 and TRBJ1-3; D gene uncertain. V lost 10 bases and J lost 0, with 22 bases in between. Germline V gene lookup returns CDR1 LNHDA and CDR2 SQIVND (reference sequence). The CDR3 length is 17 residues.

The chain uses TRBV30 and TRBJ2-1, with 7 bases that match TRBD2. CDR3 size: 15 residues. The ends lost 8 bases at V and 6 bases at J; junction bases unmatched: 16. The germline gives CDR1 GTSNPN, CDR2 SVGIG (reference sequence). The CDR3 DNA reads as TGTGCCCTAATACTAGCGAGAACGGGGACCAATGAGCAGTTCTTC. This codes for CALILARTGTNEQFF.

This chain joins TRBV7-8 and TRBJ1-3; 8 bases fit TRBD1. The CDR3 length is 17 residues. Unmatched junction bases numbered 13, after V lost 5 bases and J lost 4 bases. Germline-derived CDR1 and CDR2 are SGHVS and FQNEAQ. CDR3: CASSPTLRGLWGNTIYF. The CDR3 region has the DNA TGTGCCAGCAGCCCCACGCTCAGGGGGCTTTGGGGAAACACCATATATTTT.

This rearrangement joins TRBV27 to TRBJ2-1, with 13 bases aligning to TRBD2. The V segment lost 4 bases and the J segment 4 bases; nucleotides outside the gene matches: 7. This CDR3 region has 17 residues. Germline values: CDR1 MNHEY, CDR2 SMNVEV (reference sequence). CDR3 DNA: TGTGCCAGCAGTTCCCAGGGACTAGCGGGACAATACAATGAGCAGTTCTTC. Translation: CASSSQGLAGQYNEQFF.

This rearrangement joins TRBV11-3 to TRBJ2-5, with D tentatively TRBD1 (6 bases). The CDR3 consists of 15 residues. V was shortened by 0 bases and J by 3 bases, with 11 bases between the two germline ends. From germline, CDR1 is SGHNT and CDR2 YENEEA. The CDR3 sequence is CASSLDPTGKETQYF. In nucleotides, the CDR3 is TGTGCCAGCAGCTTAGATCCGACAGGCAAAGAGACCCAGTACTTC.

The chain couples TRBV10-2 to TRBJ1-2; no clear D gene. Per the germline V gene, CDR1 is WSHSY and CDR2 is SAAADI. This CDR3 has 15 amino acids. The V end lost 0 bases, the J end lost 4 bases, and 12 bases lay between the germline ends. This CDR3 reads CASSESRISGYGYTF. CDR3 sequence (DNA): TGCGCCAGCAGTGAGTCGAGAATCTCCGGCTATGGCTACACCTTC.

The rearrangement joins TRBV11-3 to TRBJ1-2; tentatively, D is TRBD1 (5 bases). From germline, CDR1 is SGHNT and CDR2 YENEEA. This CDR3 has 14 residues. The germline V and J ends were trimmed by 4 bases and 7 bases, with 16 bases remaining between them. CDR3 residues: CASSSRDGVVGYTF. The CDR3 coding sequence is TGTGCCAGCAGCTCGCGGGACGGAGTTGTTGGCTACACCTTC. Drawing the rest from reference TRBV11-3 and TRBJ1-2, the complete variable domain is EAGVVQSPRYKIIEKKQPVAFWCNPISGHNTLYWYLQNLGQGPELLIRYENEEAVDDSQLPKDRFSAERLKGVDSTLKIQPAELGDSAVYLCASSSRDGVVGYTFGSGTRLTVV.

CDR3: CAWSVPGQVAEAFF. In nucleotides, the CDR3 is TGTGCCTGGAGTGTCCCGGGACAGGTTGCTGAAGCTTTCTTT. This chain connects TRBV30 to TRBJ1-1; 8 bases are shared with TRBD1. From germline, CDR1 is GTSNPN and CDR2 SVGIG (reference sequence). This CDR3 region has 14 residues. The V segment lost 0 bases and the J segment 6 bases; nucleotides outside the gene matches: 6.

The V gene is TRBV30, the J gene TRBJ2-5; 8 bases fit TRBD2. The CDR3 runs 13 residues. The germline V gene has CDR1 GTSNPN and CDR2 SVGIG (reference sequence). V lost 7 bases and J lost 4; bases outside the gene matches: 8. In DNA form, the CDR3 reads TGTGCCTCGTCGGGACTAGTGGTAGAGACCCAGTACTTC. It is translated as CASSGLVVETQYF. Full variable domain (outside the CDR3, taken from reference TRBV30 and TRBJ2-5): SQTIHQWPATLVQPVGSPLSLECTVEGTSNPNLYWYRQAAGRGLQLLFYSVGIGQISSEVPQNLSASRPQDRQFILSSKKLLLSDSGFYLCASSGLVVETQYFGPGTRLLVL.

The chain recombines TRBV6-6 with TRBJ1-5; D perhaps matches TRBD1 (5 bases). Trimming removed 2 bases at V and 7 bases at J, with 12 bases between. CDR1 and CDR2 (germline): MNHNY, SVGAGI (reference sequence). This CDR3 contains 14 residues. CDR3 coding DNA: TGTGCCAGCAGTTACGGGCAGGGAGGGCAGCCCCAGCATTTT. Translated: CASSYGQGGQPQHF.

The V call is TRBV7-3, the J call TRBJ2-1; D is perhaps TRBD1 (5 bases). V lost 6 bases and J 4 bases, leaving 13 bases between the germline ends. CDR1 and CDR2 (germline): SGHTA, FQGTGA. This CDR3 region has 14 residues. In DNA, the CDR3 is TGTGCCAGCAGAAAGGACCAGGGATACAATGAGCAGTTCTTC. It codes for CASRKDQGYNEQFF.

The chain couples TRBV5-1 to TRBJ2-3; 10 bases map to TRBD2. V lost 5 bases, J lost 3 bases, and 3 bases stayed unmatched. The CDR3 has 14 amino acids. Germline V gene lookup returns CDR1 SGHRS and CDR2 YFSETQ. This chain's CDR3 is CASRASGRTDTQYF. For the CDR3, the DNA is TGCGCCAGCAGGGCTAGCGGGAGAACAGATACGCAGTATTTT.

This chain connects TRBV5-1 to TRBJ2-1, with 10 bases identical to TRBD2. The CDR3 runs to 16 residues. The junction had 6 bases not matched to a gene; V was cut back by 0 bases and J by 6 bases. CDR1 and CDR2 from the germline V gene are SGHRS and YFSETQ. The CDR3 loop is CASSLGSGRMGNEQFF. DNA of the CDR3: TGCGCCAGCAGCTTGGGTAGCGGGAGGATGGGCAATGAGCAGTTCTTC.

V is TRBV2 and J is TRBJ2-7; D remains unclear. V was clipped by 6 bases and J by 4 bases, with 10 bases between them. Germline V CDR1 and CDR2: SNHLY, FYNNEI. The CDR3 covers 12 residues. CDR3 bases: TGTGCCAGCAGCCTAAATCATTACGAGCAGTACTTC. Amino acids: CASSLNHYEQYF.

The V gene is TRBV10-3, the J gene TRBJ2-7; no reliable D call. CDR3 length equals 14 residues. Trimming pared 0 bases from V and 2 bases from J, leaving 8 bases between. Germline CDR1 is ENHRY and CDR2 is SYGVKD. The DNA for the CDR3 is TGTGCCATCAGTGAGTCGGCAAAAACCTACGAGCAGTACTTC. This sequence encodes CAISESAKTYEQYF.

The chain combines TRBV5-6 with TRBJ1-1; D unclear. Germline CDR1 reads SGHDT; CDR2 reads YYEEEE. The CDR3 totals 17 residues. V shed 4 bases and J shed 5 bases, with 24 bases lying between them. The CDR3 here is CASSPGLVVVSRTEAFF. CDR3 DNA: TGTGCCAGCAGCCCCGGACTGGTGGTGGTAAGTCGAACTGAAGCTTTCTTT.

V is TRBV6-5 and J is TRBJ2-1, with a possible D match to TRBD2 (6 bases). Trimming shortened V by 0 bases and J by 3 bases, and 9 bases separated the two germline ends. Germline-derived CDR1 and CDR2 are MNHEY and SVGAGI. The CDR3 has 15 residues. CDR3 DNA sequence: TGTGCCAGCAGTTACTCGAGGGGAGGCTACAATGAGCAGTTCTTC. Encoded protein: CASSYSRGGYNEQFF.